The rows below give T cell receptor beta chains drawn from one sample of a study of T cell responses to AZD1222 COVID-19 vaccine. Measured with immunoSEQ multiplex PCR; TCRdb has only the in-frame clones, and not every one. The sample has roughly 200,000 clones, 80% to 95% seen once. The sequenced sample was peripheral blood, obtained 28 days after the second dose of the MenACWY control vaccine. The receptors stem from an adult who received the MenACWY meningococcal vaccine as a control. The CDR3 runs from the conserved cysteine through the conserved F or W. A D gene is named only where the DNA matches it firmly. Rows give clone size only sometimes, using once, few, many, or a class for an expanded clone.

clone_size: NA; d_call: NA; j_call: TRBJ2-5; v_call: TRBV5-1; cdr3_nt: TGCGCCAGCAGCTTGGGGTGGCAGGGAGAGACCCAGTACTTC; cdr3_aa: CASSLGWQGETQYF
clone_size: once; d_call: NA; j_call: TRBJ1-2; v_call: TRBV28; cdr3_nt: TGTGCCAGCAGTTTAGGCCCAGGGAGGTCCTATGGCTACACCTTC; cdr3_aa: CASSLGPGRSYGYTF
clone_size: NA; d_call: NA; j_call: TRBJ1-6; v_call: TRBV7-2; cdr3_nt: TGTGCCAGCAGCACGCCGAGTCGGGGGCCTAATTCACCCCTCCACTTT; cdr3_aa: CASSTPSRGPNSPLHF
clone_size: NA; d_call: NA; j_call: TRBJ1-2; v_call: TRBV5-8; cdr3_nt: TGTGCCAGCAGCTTGTTCGCAGGGGTTGATGGCTACACCTTC; cdr3_aa: CASSLFAGVDGYTF
clone_size: NA; d_call: TRBD1; j_call: TRBJ2-6; v_call: TRBV7-2; cdr3_nt: TGTGCCAGCAGCCTGACAGGGACTGGGGCCAACGTCCTGACTTTC; cdr3_aa: CASSLTGTGANVLTF
clone_size: NA; d_call: NA; j_call: TRBJ1-1; v_call: TRBV3-1/TRBV3-2; cdr3_nt: TGTGCCAGCAGCCAAGGCGGGACGGAGATATTT; cdr3_aa: CASSQGGTEIF
clone_size: few; d_call: TRBD1; j_call: TRBJ2-2; v_call: TRBV12-3/TRBV12-4; cdr3_nt: TGTGCCGACAGGGCCGATAACACCGGGGAGCTGTTTTTT; cdr3_aa: CADRADNTGELFF
clone_size: NA; d_call: TRBD1; j_call: TRBJ1-6; v_call: TRBV3-1/TRBV3-2; cdr3_nt: TGTGCCAGCAGCCAGACCGACAGGGACTCACCCCTCCACTTT; cdr3_aa: CASSQTDRDSPLHF
clone_size: NA; d_call: NA; j_call: TRBJ2-2; v_call: TRBV11-1; cdr3_nt: TGTGCCAGCAGCGCGGGACAGTCCCGTAGCGGGGAGCTGTTTTTT; cdr3_aa: CASSAGQSRSGELFF
clone_size: NA; d_call: NA; j_call: TRBJ2-5; v_call: TRBV11-2; cdr3_nt: TGTGCCAGCAGCCCGGGGGCACTAGCGATACAAGAGACCCAGTACTTC; cdr3_aa: CASSPGALAIQETQYF
clone_size: few; d_call: TRBD1; j_call: TRBJ2-7; v_call: TRBV6-5; cdr3_nt: TGTGCCAGCAGTTTTGGGACAGGCTCCTACGAGCAGTACTTC; cdr3_aa: CASSFGTGSYEQYF
clone_size: NA; d_call: NA; j_call: TRBJ1-1; v_call: TRBV7-9; cdr3_nt: TGTGCCAGCAGCCCTGGGGGGAGAAAGAACACTGAAGCTTTCTTT; cdr3_aa: CASSPGGRKNTEAFF
clone_size: NA; d_call: NA; j_call: TRBJ2-1; v_call: TRBV12-5; cdr3_nt: TGTGCTAGTGGTTCCCAGGGACTCCACAATGAGCAGTTCTTC; cdr3_aa: CASGSQGLHNEQFF
clone_size: NA; d_call: NA; j_call: TRBJ1-2; v_call: TRBV24-1; cdr3_nt: TGTGCCACCAGTGAGAGGGAATCCGAAGGCTACACCTTC; cdr3_aa: CATSERESEGYTF
clone_size: once; d_call: NA; j_call: TRBJ1-4; v_call: TRBV4-2; cdr3_nt: TGTGCCAGCAGCCAATCATGGCGAAATGAAAAACTGTTTTTT; cdr3_aa: CASSQSWRNEKLFF
clone_size: few; d_call: TRBD1; j_call: TRBJ1-2; v_call: TRBV4-1; cdr3_nt: TGCGCCAGCAGCGTAAGACAGGGGAACTATGGCTACACCTTC; cdr3_aa: CASSVRQGNYGYTF
clone_size: few; d_call: NA; j_call: TRBJ2-3; v_call: TRBV19; cdr3_nt: TGTGCCAGTAGTAGCTCCCTCGGCGGTCGGGGTACGCAGTATTTT; cdr3_aa: CASSSSLGGRGTQYF
clone_size: NA; d_call: TRBD2; j_call: TRBJ2-1; v_call: TRBV5-1; cdr3_nt: TGCGCCAGCAGCTCCAATGGACTAGCGGGACCTAGGAATGAGCAGTTCTTC; cdr3_aa: CASSSNGLAGPRNEQFF
clone_size: NA; d_call: NA; j_call: TRBJ2-6; v_call: TRBV7-3; cdr3_nt: TGTGCCAGCAGCTTAACAGGGGTCGGTGGGGCCAACGTCCTGACTTTC; cdr3_aa: CASSLTGVGGANVLTF
clone_size: once; d_call: NA; j_call: TRBJ2-7; v_call: TRBV9; cdr3_nt: TGTGCCAGCAGCGTGAGGCCCGCGGGGTACGAGCAGTACTTC; cdr3_aa: CASSVRPAGYEQYF
clone_size: NA; d_call: NA; j_call: TRBJ2-5; v_call: TRBV19; cdr3_nt: TGTGCCAGTAGTATGGGAGCGAGGAGGCAAGAGACCCAGTACTTC; cdr3_aa: CASSMGARRQETQYF
clone_size: NA; d_call: NA; j_call: TRBJ1-5; v_call: TRBV30; cdr3_nt: TGTGCCTGGGGGGGGAATTTCAATCAGCCCCAGCATTTT; cdr3_aa: CAWGGNFNQPQHF
clone_size: NA; d_call: NA; j_call: TRBJ1-6; v_call: TRBV7-9; cdr3_nt: TGTGCCAGCAGCCTAGCCCCTTTACCCCTCCACTTT; cdr3_aa: CASSLAPLPLHF
clone_size: NA; d_call: NA; j_call: TRBJ1-1; v_call: TRBV5-4; cdr3_nt: TGTGCCAGCAGTCCTAATTTGGCGGGAGCTTTCTTT; cdr3_aa: CASSPNLAGAFF
clone_size: NA; d_call: NA; j_call: TRBJ2-3; v_call: TRBV3-1/TRBV3-2; cdr3_nt: TGTGCCAGCAGCCCCGCCGGGTCCCGTTTGTGGATGCAGTATTTT; cdr3_aa: CASSPAGSRLWMQYF
clone_size: NA; d_call: NA; j_call: TRBJ1-2; v_call: TRBV4-1; cdr3_nt: TGCGCCAGCAGAAATTTTTTTACGAGGGAAGATGGCTACACCTTC; cdr3_aa: CASRNFFTREDGYTF
clone_size: NA; d_call: NA; j_call: TRBJ1-5; v_call: TRBV27; cdr3_nt: TGTGCCAGCAGTTTGTTGGTCAATCAGCCCCAGCATTTT; cdr3_aa: CASSLLVNQPQHF
clone_size: once; d_call: TRBD1; j_call: TRBJ1-2; v_call: TRBV19; cdr3_nt: TGTGCCAGTAGTATAGGAACAGGGGGTATTGGCTACACCTTC; cdr3_aa: CASSIGTGGIGYTF
clone_size: NA; d_call: TRBD2; j_call: TRBJ2-2; v_call: TRBV29-1; cdr3_nt: TGCAGCGTTGAAGATGCAGCGGGGACGTTTACCGGGGAGCTGTTTTTT; cdr3_aa: CSVEDAAGTFTGELFF
clone_size: NA; d_call: NA; j_call: TRBJ1-4; v_call: TRBV7-9; cdr3_nt: TGTGCCAGCACCTTAGGCGGGGCAACTAATGAAAAACTGTTTTTT; cdr3_aa: CASTLGGATNEKLFF
clone_size: NA; d_call: NA; j_call: TRBJ2-7; v_call: TRBV5-1; cdr3_nt: TGCGCCAGCAGCCCGAACAGGGAGTTGCGGTACGAGCAGTACTTC; cdr3_aa: CASSPNRELRYEQYF
clone_size: once; d_call: NA; j_call: TRBJ2-7; v_call: TRBV4-3; cdr3_nt: TGCGCCAGCAGCCAAGATCGGGGGCGGAGCTACGAGCAGTACTTC; cdr3_aa: CASSQDRGRSYEQYF
clone_size: NA; d_call: NA; j_call: TRBJ1-6; v_call: TRBV10-1; cdr3_nt: TGCGCCAGCAGCAGGGACGGACTAAATTCACCCCTCCACTTT; cdr3_aa: CASSRDGLNSPLHF
clone_size: NA; d_call: TRBD1; j_call: TRBJ2-7; v_call: TRBV28; cdr3_nt: TGTGCCAGCAGTGTCGCCGGACAGGGACAGGGGCAGTACTTC; cdr3_aa: CASSVAGQGQGQYF
clone_size: NA; d_call: NA; j_call: TRBJ2-6; v_call: TRBV6-5; cdr3_nt: TGTGCCAGCAGTTACTGGCCCCTCGGTGGGGCCAACGTCCTGACTTTC; cdr3_aa: CASSYWPLGGANVLTF
clone_size: NA; d_call: NA; j_call: TRBJ1-1; v_call: TRBV7-9; cdr3_nt: TGTGCCAGCAGACCAAAGACAGCTATGAACACTGAAGCTTTCTTT; cdr3_aa: CASRPKTAMNTEAFF
clone_size: NA; d_call: TRBD2; j_call: TRBJ2-3; v_call: TRBV4-1; cdr3_nt: TGCGCCAGCAGCCAAGATTCGGCGGGGGGGTACACATCGGAAGATACGCAGTATTTT; cdr3_aa: CASSQDSAGGYTSEDTQYF
clone_size: NA; d_call: TRBD1; j_call: TRBJ1-2; v_call: TRBV27; cdr3_nt: TGTGCCAGCAGTTCACAGGGGGAGAGCTATGGCTACACCTTC; cdr3_aa: CASSSQGESYGYTF
clone_size: NA; d_call: NA; j_call: TRBJ1-1; v_call: TRBV5-6; cdr3_nt: TGTGCCAGCAGCCCCGTCGGGGACGGGGGCACTGAAGCTTTCTTT; cdr3_aa: CASSPVGDGGTEAFF
clone_size: few; d_call: NA; j_call: TRBJ2-7; v_call: TRBV12-3/TRBV12-4; cdr3_nt: TGTGCCCGCTTTGGACCCTTCTACGAGCAGTACTTC; cdr3_aa: CARFGPFYEQYF
clone_size: few; d_call: NA; j_call: TRBJ1-5; v_call: TRBV5-1; cdr3_nt: TGCGCCAGCAGCTTGGGGTTTTCAGGGAATCAGCCCCAGCATTTT; cdr3_aa: CASSLGFSGNQPQHF
clone_size: NA; d_call: TRBD1; j_call: TRBJ1-5; v_call: TRBV28; cdr3_nt: TGTGCCAGCAGCCAGAGTCCCCAAAAGGGACAGGGTGTTCGGCAGCCCCAGCATTTT; cdr3_aa: CASSQSPQKGQGVRQPQHF
clone_size: NA; d_call: TRBD2; j_call: TRBJ2-5; v_call: TRBV7-9; cdr3_nt: TGTGCCAGCAGCTTGGGACTAGAGAAGGGTCAGTACTTC; cdr3_aa: CASSLGLEKGQYF
clone_size: NA; d_call: NA; j_call: TRBJ2-3; v_call: TRBV11-2; cdr3_nt: TGTGCCAGCAAGTCACAGGAGTTTACAGATACGCAGTATTTT; cdr3_aa: CASKSQEFTDTQYF
clone_size: once; d_call: NA; j_call: TRBJ2-6; v_call: TRBV6-5; cdr3_nt: TGTGCCAGCAGCCGGTACTCTGGGGCCAACGTCCTGACTTTC; cdr3_aa: CASSRYSGANVLTF
clone_size: NA; d_call: TRBD1; j_call: TRBJ2-2; v_call: TRBV27; cdr3_nt: TGTGCCAGCAGTGTAAGACAGGGGACCGGGGAGCTGTTTTTT; cdr3_aa: CASSVRQGTGELFF
clone_size: NA; d_call: NA; j_call: TRBJ2-7; v_call: TRBV27; cdr3_nt: TGTGCCAGCAGTCCAACCGTCGGGACATTCTCCTACGAGCAGTACTTC; cdr3_aa: CASSPTVGTFSYEQYF
clone_size: NA; d_call: NA; j_call: TRBJ1-1; v_call: TRBV2; cdr3_nt: TGTGCCAGCAGTGTATCGGCTGAAGCTTTCTTT; cdr3_aa: CASSVSAEAFF
clone_size: NA; d_call: NA; j_call: TRBJ2-3; v_call: TRBV6-6; cdr3_nt: TGTGCCAGCAGCCAGACTAGTTTCCCCACAGATACGCAGTATTTT; cdr3_aa: CASSQTSFPTDTQYF
clone_size: NA; d_call: TRBD2; j_call: TRBJ2-5; v_call: TRBV13; cdr3_nt: TGTGCCAGCAGCTTAGTAGCGGGGGGGCCGAGAGAGACCCAGTACTTC; cdr3_aa: CASSLVAGGPRETQYF
clone_size: few; d_call: NA; j_call: TRBJ1-1; v_call: TRBV18; cdr3_nt: TGTGCCAGCTCACCAGGGAGGAACACTGAAGCTTTCTTT; cdr3_aa: CASSPGRNTEAFF
clone_size: NA; d_call: NA; j_call: TRBJ1-1; v_call: TRBV21-1; cdr3_nt: TGTGCCAGCAGCAAAGTTGACCGGAACACTGAAGCTTTCTTT; cdr3_aa: CASSKVDRNTEAFF
clone_size: NA; d_call: NA; j_call: TRBJ2-3; v_call: TRBV2; cdr3_nt: TGTGCCAGCAGTGAGGGTGTAGTTGGGACAGATACGCAGTATTTT; cdr3_aa: CASSEGVVGTDTQYF
clone_size: NA; d_call: TRBD1; j_call: TRBJ2-2; v_call: TRBV6-5; cdr3_nt: TGTGCCAGCAGATCGACAGGGTCGATAACCGGGGAGCTGTTTTTT; cdr3_aa: CASRSTGSITGELFF